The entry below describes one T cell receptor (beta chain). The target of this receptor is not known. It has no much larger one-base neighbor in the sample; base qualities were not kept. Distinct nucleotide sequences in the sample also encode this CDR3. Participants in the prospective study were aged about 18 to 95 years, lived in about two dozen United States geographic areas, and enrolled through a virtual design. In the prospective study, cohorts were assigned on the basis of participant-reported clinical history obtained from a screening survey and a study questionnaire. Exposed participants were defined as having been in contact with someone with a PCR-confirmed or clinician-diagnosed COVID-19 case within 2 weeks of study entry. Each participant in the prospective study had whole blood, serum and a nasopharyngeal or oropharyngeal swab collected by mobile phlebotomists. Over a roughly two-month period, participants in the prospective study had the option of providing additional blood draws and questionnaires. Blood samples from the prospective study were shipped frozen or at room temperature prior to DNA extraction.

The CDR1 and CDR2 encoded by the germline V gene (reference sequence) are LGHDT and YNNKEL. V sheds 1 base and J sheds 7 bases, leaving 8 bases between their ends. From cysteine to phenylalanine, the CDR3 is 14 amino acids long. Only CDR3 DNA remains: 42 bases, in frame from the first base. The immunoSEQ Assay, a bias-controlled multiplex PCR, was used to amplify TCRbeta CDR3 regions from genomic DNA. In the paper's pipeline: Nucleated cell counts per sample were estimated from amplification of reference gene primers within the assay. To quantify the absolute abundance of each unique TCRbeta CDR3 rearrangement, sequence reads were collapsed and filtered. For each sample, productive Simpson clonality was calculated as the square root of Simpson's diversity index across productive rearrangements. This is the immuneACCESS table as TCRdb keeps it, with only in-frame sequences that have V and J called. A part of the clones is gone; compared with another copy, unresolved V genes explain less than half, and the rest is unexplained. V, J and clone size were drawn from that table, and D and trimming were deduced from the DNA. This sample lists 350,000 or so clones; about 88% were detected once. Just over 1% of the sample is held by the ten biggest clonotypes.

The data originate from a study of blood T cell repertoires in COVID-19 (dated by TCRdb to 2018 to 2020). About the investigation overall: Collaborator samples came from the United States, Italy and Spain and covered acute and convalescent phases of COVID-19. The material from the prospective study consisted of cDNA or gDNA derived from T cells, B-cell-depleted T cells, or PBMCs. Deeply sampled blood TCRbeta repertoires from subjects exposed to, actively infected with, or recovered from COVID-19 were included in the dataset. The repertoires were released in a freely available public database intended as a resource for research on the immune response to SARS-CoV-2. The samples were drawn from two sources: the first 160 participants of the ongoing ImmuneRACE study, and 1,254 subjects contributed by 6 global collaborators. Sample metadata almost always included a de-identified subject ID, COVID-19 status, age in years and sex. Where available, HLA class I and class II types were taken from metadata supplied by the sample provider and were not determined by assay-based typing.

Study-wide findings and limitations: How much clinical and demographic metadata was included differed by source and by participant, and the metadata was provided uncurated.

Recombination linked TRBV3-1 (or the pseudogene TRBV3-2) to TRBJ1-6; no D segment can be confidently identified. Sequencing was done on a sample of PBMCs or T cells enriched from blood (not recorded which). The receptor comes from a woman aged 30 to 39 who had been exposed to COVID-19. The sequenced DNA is TGTGCCAGCAGCCAAGGCCGGGGAAATTCACCCCTCCACTTT. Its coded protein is CASSQGRGNSPLHF.